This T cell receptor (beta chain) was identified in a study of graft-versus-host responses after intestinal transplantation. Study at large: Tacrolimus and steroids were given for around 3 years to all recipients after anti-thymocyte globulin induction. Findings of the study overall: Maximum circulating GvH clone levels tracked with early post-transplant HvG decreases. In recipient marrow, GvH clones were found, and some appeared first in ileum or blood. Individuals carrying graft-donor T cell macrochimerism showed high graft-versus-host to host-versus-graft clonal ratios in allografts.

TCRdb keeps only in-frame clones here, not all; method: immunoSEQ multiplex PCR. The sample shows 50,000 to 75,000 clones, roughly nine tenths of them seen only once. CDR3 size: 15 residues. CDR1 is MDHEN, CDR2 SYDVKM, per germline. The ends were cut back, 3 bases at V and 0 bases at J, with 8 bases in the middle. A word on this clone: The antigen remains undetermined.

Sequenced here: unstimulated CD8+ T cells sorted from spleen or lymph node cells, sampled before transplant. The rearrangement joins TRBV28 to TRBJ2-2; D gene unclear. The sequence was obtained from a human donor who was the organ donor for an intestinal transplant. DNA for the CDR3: TGTGCCAGCAGTTTCCAGGATTCGAACACCGGGGAGCTGTTTTTT. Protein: CASSFQDSNTGELFF.